The TCR beta chain described here comes from a study of blood T cell repertoires in COVID-19. Study-wide background: Samples of COVID-19 (acute and convalescent) were obtained from the United States, Italy and Spain. The cDNA or gDNA used as material had been derived from T cells, B-cell-depleted T cells, or PBMCs.

As handled by the study authors: Estimation of nucleated cell counts relied on the amplification of reference gene primers. TCRdb keeps only in-frame clones here, not all; method: immunoSEQ multiplex PCR. Clonal size and the V and J genes are those of that table, whereas D and trimming came from the DNA. The sample has about 45,000 clones, around four fifths seen once; the top ten hold roughly 5.7%. The CDR3 consists of 15 residues. Germline V gives CDR1 SQVTM, CDR2 ANQGSEA. V dropped 3 bases and J dropped 7 bases, with 19 bases sitting between them. This rearrangement joins TRBV29-1 to TRBJ1-3, with D possibly being TRBD1 (5 bases). The material sequenced was peripheral blood. This receptor was obtained from a man aged 50-59 years with active COVID-19. The CDR3 here is CSVEDGNLGVNTIYF. The CDR3 nucleotides are TGCAGCGTTGAGGATGGAAACTTAGGGGTGAACACCATATATTTT.